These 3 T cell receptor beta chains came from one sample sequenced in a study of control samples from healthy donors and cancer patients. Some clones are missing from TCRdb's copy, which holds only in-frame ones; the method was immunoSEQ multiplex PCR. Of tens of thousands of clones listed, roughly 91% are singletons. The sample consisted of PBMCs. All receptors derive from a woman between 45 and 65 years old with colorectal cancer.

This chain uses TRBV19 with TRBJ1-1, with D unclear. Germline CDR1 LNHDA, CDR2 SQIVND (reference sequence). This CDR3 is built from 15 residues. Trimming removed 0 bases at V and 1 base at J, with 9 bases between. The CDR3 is CASSIEFEGNTEAFF. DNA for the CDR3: TGTGCCAGTAGTATAGAATTTGAGGGGAACACTGAAGCTTTCTTT.

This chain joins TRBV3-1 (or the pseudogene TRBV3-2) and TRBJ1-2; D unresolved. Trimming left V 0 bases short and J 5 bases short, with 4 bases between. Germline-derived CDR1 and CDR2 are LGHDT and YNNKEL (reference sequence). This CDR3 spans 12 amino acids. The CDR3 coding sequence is TGTGCCAGCAGCCAAGATAAGTATGGCTACACCTTC. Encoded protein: CASSQDKYGYTF.

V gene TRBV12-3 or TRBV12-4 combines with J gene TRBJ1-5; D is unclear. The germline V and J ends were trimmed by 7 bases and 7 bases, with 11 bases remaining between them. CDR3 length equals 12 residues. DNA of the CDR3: TGTGCCAGCACCTTTTACGGGCAGCCCCAGCATTTT. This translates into CASTFYGQPQHF.